Each of the 15 T cell receptor beta chains below was sequenced from the same sample in a study of T cell responses to AZD1222 COVID-19 vaccine. The assay was immunoSEQ multiplex PCR, and TCRdb's table has in-frame clones only and misses some. Of some 88,000 clones listed, approximately 90% are singletons. Sequenced here: peripheral blood, sampled on day 0 of AZD1222 vaccination. The receptors were gathered from an adult in good health.

The chain joins TRBV5-6 to TRBJ2-3; 10 nucleotides line up with TRBD2. Germline assignment: CDR1 SGHDT and CDR2 YYEEEE. V lost 3 bases, J lost 4 bases, and 11 bases stayed unmatched. There are 17 residues in the CDR3. This CDR3 is CASSSGLAEEGPDTQYF. CDR3 DNA: TGTGCCAGCAGCTCAGGACTAGCGGAGGAGGGGCCAGATACGCAGTATTTT. Full variable domain (rest looked up from reference TRBV5-6 and TRBJ2-3): DAGVTQSPTHLIKTRGQQVTLRCSPKSGHDTVSWYQQALGQGPQFIFQYYEEEERQRGNFPDRFSGHQFPNYSSELNVNALLLGDSALYLCASSSGLAEEGPDTQYFGPGTRLTVL.

The chain has TRBV21-1 and TRBJ2-6; the table names TRBD2, a call not compared with the DNA. TRBV21-1 corresponds to a pseudogene. This CDR3 has 18 residues. The CDR3 sequence: CASSKVRLAGAGANVLTF. The CDR3 region has the DNA TGTGCCAGCAGCAAGGTACGACTAGCGGGAGCTGGGGCCAACGTCCTGACTTTC.

In its sample, this clone was seen a few times. This rearrangement joins TRBV4-1 to TRBJ1-2; 8 bases line up with TRBD1. CDR1 and CDR2 (germline): MGHRA, YSYEKL. The CDR3 totals 15 residues. The V segment lost 2 bases and the J segment 3 bases; nucleotides outside the gene matches: 5. The CDR3 is CASSQLNRGDYGYTF. The CDR3 nucleotides read TGCGCCAGCAGCCAACTGAACAGGGGGGACTATGGCTACACCTTC.

The chain employs TRBV6-1 and TRBJ2-5; D not certain. CDR3 size: 12 residues. Per the germline V gene, CDR1 is MNHNS and CDR2 is SASEGT. V was pared by 5 bases and J by 5 bases, with 9 bases between. CDR3 amino acids: CASSQTPETQYF. CDR3 DNA sequence: TGTGCCAGCAGTCAGACGCCTGAGACCCAGTACTTC.

V and J are TRBV28 and TRBJ1-1; D is unclear. The CDR3 contains 14 residues. From germline, CDR1 is MDHEN and CDR2 SYDVKM. V was clipped by 5 bases and J by 0 bases, with 10 bases between them. DNA of the CDR3: TGTGCCAGCAGTCCGCGGACGCTGAACACTGAAGCTTTCTTT. It translates to CASSPRTLNTEAFF.

The rearrangement uses TRBV28 and TRBJ1-1; maybe TRBD1 (5 bases). V gave up 8 bases and J gave up 6 bases, with 10 bases separating them. From germline, CDR1 is MDHEN and CDR2 SYDVKM. The CDR3 consists of 11 residues. Here the CDR3 DNA reads TGTGCCAGCCTGGTGGGGCCTGAAGCTTTCTTT. Translating it yields CASLVGPEAFF.

The rearrangement joins TRBV19 to TRBJ1-5, with D possibly being TRBD1 (6 bases). The V and J ends lost 7 bases and 3 bases respectively, with 13 bases between them. From germline, CDR1 is LNHDA and CDR2 SQIVND (reference sequence). This CDR3 region has 14 residues. The CDR3 DNA is TGTGCCAGTAACCCCACAGGGTTCAATCAGCCCCAGCATTTT. Residues: CASNPTGFNQPQHF. The whole variable domain, remainder taken from reference TRBV19 and TRBJ1-5, is DGGITQSPKYLFRKEGQNVTLSCEQNLNHDAMYWYRQDPGQGLRLIYYSQIVNDFQKGDIAEGYSVSREKKESFPLTVTSAQKNPTAFYLCASNPTGFNQPQHFGDGTRLSIL.

The chain has TRBV19 and TRBJ1-5; no reliable D call. This CDR3 spans 15 amino acids. CDR1 is LNHDA, CDR2 SQIVND, per germline (reference sequence). Trimming removed 5 bases at V and 5 bases at J, with 16 bases between. CDR3 nucleotides: TGTGCCAGTAGTCCCAGACCCGGAGTAGATCAGCCCCAGCATTTT. It encodes CASSPRPGVDQPQHF.

The rearrangement links TRBV5-4 to TRBJ2-1; D may correspond to TRBD1 or TRBD2 (5 bases each). The germline V gene encodes CDR1 SGHNT and CDR2 YYREEE (reference sequence). V was clipped by 4 bases and J by 12 bases, with 14 bases between them. The CDR3 has 12 residues. The CDR3 here is CASSPRGTGQFF. The CDR3 DNA reads TGTGCCAGCAGCCCACGGGGCACTGGGCAGTTCTTC.

The chain recombines TRBV14 with TRBJ2-2; 9 bases map to TRBD2. The CDR3 runs to 13 residues. Looked up from germline, CDR1 is SGHDN and CDR2 is FVKESK. The trim removed 8 bases at V and 7 bases at J, leaving 5 bases unmatched. The CDR3, as DNA: TGTGCCAGCGGAGTAGCGGGAGTCGGGGAGCTGTTTTTT. This sequence encodes CASGVAGVGELFF.

This sequence joins TRBV5-1 and TRBJ2-3, with 9 bases fitting TRBD2. The CDR3 runs to 15 residues. CDR1 is SGHRS, CDR2 YFSETQ, per germline. V dropped 0 bases and J dropped 6; count of bases not matched to a gene: 5. CDR3 bases: TGCGCCAGCAGCTTGGACGGGACTAGCATGGATACGCAGTATTTT. As protein: CASSLDGTSMDTQYF.

The rearrangement uses TRBV5-1 and TRBJ2-3; 12 positions match TRBD1. V gave up 1 base and J gave up 1 base; unmatched junction bases: 10. CDR1 is SGHRS, CDR2 YFSETQ, per germline. The CDR3 has 19 amino acids. For the CDR3, the DNA is TGCGCCAGCAGCTTGCCGGGACAGGGGGCGCAAGGCGGCACAGATACGCAGTATTTT. Its protein is CASSLPGQGAQGGTDTQYF.

The rearrangement joins TRBV13 to TRBJ1-2; perhaps TRBD1 as D (5 bases). Germline CDR1 reads PRHDT; CDR2 reads FYEKMQ (reference sequence). Trimming pared 4 bases from V and 2 bases from J, leaving 11 bases between. This CDR3 contains 14 residues. CDR3 residues: CASSSGTGNYGYTF. The CDR3 bases are TGTGCCAGCAGCTCCGGGACGGGGAACTATGGCTACACCTTC. Full variable domain (rest looked up from reference TRBV13 and TRBJ1-2): AAGVIQSPRHLIKEKRETATLKCYPIPRHDTVYWYQQGPGQDPQFLISFYEKMQSDKGSIPDRFSAQQFSDYHSELNMSSLELGDSALYFCASSSGTGNYGYTFGSGTRLTVV.

The chain links TRBV11-2 to TRBJ2-5; possible D gene TRBD2, 5 bases. This CDR3 comprises 13 residues. Germline V gene data show CDR1 as SGHAT and CDR2 as FQNNGV. V lost 3 bases and J 1 base, leaving 6 bases between the germline ends. In DNA form, the CDR3 reads TGTGCCAGCAGCTTGAGCGGCCAAGAGACCCAGTACTTC. Its translation is CASSLSGQETQYF.

This chain links TRBV3-1 (or the pseudogene TRBV3-2) with TRBJ1-2; D uncertain. The V gene's germline CDR1 is LGHDT and CDR2 YNNKEL (reference sequence). Deletions cut 0 bases from V and 2 bases from J, with 13 bases between. The CDR3 loop spans 16 amino acids. The CDR3 region has the DNA TGTGCCAGCAGCCAAGACAGCCATATCGGAAACTATGGCTACACCTTC. It encodes CASSQDSHIGNYGYTF.